Presented here are 10 T cell receptor beta chains from one specimen sequenced in a study of cytomegalovirus exposure and HLA in healthy donors. TCRdb's copy holds only in-frame clones and misses some; the assay was immunoSEQ multiplex PCR. The sample yields 60,000 to 75,000 clones, 95% seen once. Sequenced: PBMCs. The source of these receptors is a woman between 18 and 29 years old in good health and CMV-seropositive.

The chain combines TRBV5-1 with TRBJ2-3; a possible D gene is TRBD1 (5 bases). CDR1 SGHRS and CDR2 YFSETQ come from the germline V gene. This CDR3 spans 15 amino acids. V dropped 5 bases and J dropped 1 base, with 14 bases sitting between them. The CDR3 protein is CASRLSLGGTDTQYF. Here the CDR3 DNA reads TGCGCCAGCAGGCTGTCGTTAGGGGGCACAGATACGCAGTATTTT.

The chain employs TRBV7-8 and TRBJ2-2, with TRBD1 as a possible D gene (6 bases). V was shortened by 5 bases and J by 5 bases, with 12 bases between the two germline ends. Germline-derived CDR1 and CDR2 are SGHVS and FQNEAQ. The CDR3 totals 14 residues. The CDR3 reads CASSPVQGTGELFF. The CDR3, as DNA: TGTGCCAGCAGCCCAGTACAGGGTACCGGGGAGCTGTTTTTT.

This chain connects TRBV5-5 to TRBJ2-6; 8 bases agree with TRBD1. Germline V gives CDR1 SGHKS, CDR2 YYEKEE (reference sequence). V trimming: 2 bases; J trimming: 3 bases; junction bases outside the gene matches: 10. The CDR3 is 18 amino acids. CDR3 loop: CASSFWTGNAGGANVLTF. CDR3 DNA sequence: TGTGCCAGCAGCTTCTGGACAGGGAACGCAGGTGGGGCCAACGTCCTGACTTTC.

The chain joins TRBV5-4 to TRBJ1-2; D gene uncertain. Germline loops: CDR1 SGHNT, CDR2 YYREEE (reference sequence). The CDR3 has 12 amino acids. V lost 4 bases and J lost 5, with 9 bases in between. Here the CDR3 DNA reads TGTGCCAGCAGCCCTAACTTGTATGGCTACACCTTC. This codes for CASSPNLYGYTF.

This rearrangement joins TRBV29-1 to TRBJ2-7, with 12 bases that match TRBD1. The CDR3 loop spans 16 amino acids. Per germline, CDR1 SQVTM and CDR2 ANQGSEA. J lost 7 bases, V lost 6 bases, and 16 bases had no gene match. The DNA for the CDR3 is TGCAGCGTAGCGAGTTCCCCGGGACAGGGGGCTGGAGAGCAGTACTTC. Amino acids: CSVASSPGQGAGEQYF.

As to this clone: One junction end disagrees with the germline gene, perhaps due to a read error. This chain uses TRBV30 with TRBJ1-5, with D maybe TRBD1 (5 bases). Germline loops: CDR1 GTSNPN, CDR2 SVGIG (reference sequence). This CDR3 region has 13 residues. The CDR3 nucleotides read TGTGCCTGGAGTGTACACAGGAATCCGCCCCAGCATTTT. Its translation is CAWSVHRNPPQHF. The full variable domain, in which reference TRBV30 and TRBJ1-5 provide the parts outside the CDR3, is SQTIHQWPATLVQPVGSPLSLECTVEGTSNPNLYWYRQAAGRGLQLLFYSVGIGQISSEVPQNLSASRPQDRQFILSSKKLLLSDSGFYLCAWSVHRNPPQHFGDGTRLSIL.

Only one count was recorded for this clone. The chain joins TRBV2 to TRBJ2-6, with TRBD2 matching 8 bases. This CDR3 has 13 residues. Germline V gene lookup returns CDR1 SNHLY and CDR2 FYNNEI. The V segment lost 7 bases and the J segment 6 bases; nucleotides outside the gene matches: 2. The CDR3 reads CASTGGMANVLTF. The CDR3 DNA sequence: TGTGCCAGCACGGGGGGGATGGCCAACGTCCTGACTTTC.

The rearrangement uses TRBV18 and TRBJ2-7; 7 bases are a match to TRBD2. CDR3 length equals 14 residues. CDR1 KGHSH and CDR2 LQKENI come from the germline V gene. V was pared by 4 bases and J by 2 bases, with 5 bases of the junction left unmatched. The CDR3 region is CASSQASGTYEQYF. In DNA, the CDR3 is TGTGCCAGCTCACAAGCCAGCGGGACCTACGAGCAGTACTTC.

The chain links TRBV5-6 to TRBJ2-7, with 8 bases lining up with TRBD1. J gave up 5 bases and V 4 bases, and 11 bases lay outside the gene matches. From germline, CDR1 is SGHDT and CDR2 YYEEEE. CDR3 length: 15 amino acids. CDR3 sequence: CASSPSGGYWNEQYF. The CDR3 DNA reads TGTGCCAGCAGCCCGTCAGGGGGCTATTGGAACGAGCAGTACTTC.

J is TRBJ2-2 and V is TRBV7-3, with D maybe TRBD2 (6 bases). The V end lost 1 base, the J end lost 3 bases, and 12 bases lay between the germline ends. The germline V gene has CDR1 SGHTA and CDR2 FQGTGA. The CDR3 totals 16 residues. In nucleotides, the CDR3 is TGTGCCAGCAGCTTAATGGGGGAGGTGGACACCGGGGAGCTGTTTTTT. This gives the protein CASSLMGEVDTGELFF.